Here is one T cell receptor beta chain with its context. This sample stems from a study of control samples from healthy donors and cancer patients. Only in-frame clones appear in the TCRdb table, and some are missing; sequencing was by immunoSEQ multiplex PCR. The profile covers 100,000 to 150,000 clones, with roughly nine tenths appearing a single time and approximately 8% taken by the ten largest. The CDR3 length is 12 residues. V shed 0 bases and J shed 5 bases, with 5 bases lying between them. Germline V CDR1 and CDR2: SGHNT, YYREEE (reference sequence). The chain recombines TRBV5-4 with TRBJ1-1; D is unclear. Sequenced sample: PBMCs. This TCR was sampled from a man aged 50-60 years with head and neck cancer. CDR3 sequence: CASSLEATEAFF. Written as DNA, the CDR3 is TGTGCCAGCAGCTTGGAGGCAACTGAAGCTTTCTTT.